The 21 T cell receptor beta chains presented below share a single source sample, sequenced in a study of HIV-infected patients and healthy controls. cDNA was made from around 0.45 ug RNA using alpha and beta constant primers. Alpha and beta chain libraries were made separately by chain-specific third strand synthesis with multiplexing indices. One entry per CDR3 protein results from TCRdb running MiXCR on the 5' RACE reads. The data show 15,000 to 20,000 distinct CDR3 sequences, 10% to 15% seen once. No cell fractionation was done, so the repertoire covers all unsorted peripheral blood T cells. Sequenced material: blood. The receptors stem from an adult in good health.

This clonotype qualifies as medium-sized. The chain links TRBV18 to TRBJ2-5, with a possible D match to TRBD1 (7 bases). Trimming took 5 bases from V and 4 from J, leaving 11 bases between them. Per the germline V gene, CDR1 is KGHSH and CDR2 is LQKENI. The CDR3 consists of 13 residues. The CDR3 nucleotides are TGTGCCAGCTCAGACCAGGGGGGAGAGACCCAGTACTTC. Translating gives CASSDQGGETQYF.

By its share, this clonotype is medium-sized. This rearrangement joins TRBV28 to TRBJ1-1; 9 bases line up with TRBD1. Trimming removed 4 bases from V and 8 bases from J; junction bases left unmatched: 2. The CDR3 is 12 amino acids. Per the germline V gene, CDR1 is MDHEN and CDR2 is SYDVKM. In DNA, the CDR3 is TGTGCCAGCAGTTGGACAGGGGAAGAAGCTTTCTTT. The encoded protein is CASSWTGEEAFF.

This clonotype was detected many times. V and J are TRBV4-1 and TRBJ2-4; 9 bases agree with TRBD1. Germline CDR1 reads MGHRA; CDR2 reads YSYEKL. Trimming took 2 bases from V and 1 from J; bases not matched to a gene: 6. The CDR3 length is 17 residues. The CDR3 DNA sequence: TGCGCCAGCAGCCAACCCCGACAGGGGGGGGCCAAAAACATTCAGTACTTC. It specifies CASSQPRQGGAKNIQYF.

The V call is TRBV11-2, the J call TRBJ2-2; TRBD2 agrees at 11 bases. V lost 3 bases and J lost 6; bases outside the gene matches: 3. The CDR3 contains 15 residues. Germline-derived CDR1 and CDR2 are SGHAT and FQNNGV. The chain's CDR3 is CASSFSGGASGELFF. The CDR3 bases are TGTGCCAGCAGCTTTAGCGGGGGGGCCTCCGGGGAGCTGTTTTTT.

This rearrangement joins TRBV6-2 or TRBV6-3 to TRBJ2-3; D remains unclear. CDR1 is MNHEY and CDR2 is SVGEGT in the germline V gene. This CDR3 spans 15 amino acids. V lost 2 bases to trimming and J lost 2 bases, with 11 bases between them. The CDR3 DNA reads as TGTGCCAGCAGTTACGGTACTGGTCCCACAGATACGCAGTATTTT. The encoded protein is CASSYGTGPTDTQYF.

This clonotype is judged medium-sized. V usage is TRBV12-3 or TRBV12-4 and J usage is TRBJ1-1, with a possible D match to TRBD1 (5 bases). The V end was cut by 2 bases, the J end by 11 bases, with 15 bases between. CDR3 length: 13 amino acids. CDR3 sequence reads: CASSLLGTVGAFF. CDR3 nucleotide sequence: TGTGCCAGCAGTTTACTCGGGACCGTAGGTGCTTTCTTT.

This clonotype rates as medium-sized. The gene calls are TRBV5-6 and TRBJ2-5; the D gene is possibly TRBD1 (6 bases). Trimming removed 0 bases at V and 3 bases at J, with 6 bases between. CDR3 length: 13 residues. Germline CDR1 and CDR2: SGHDT and YYEEEE. The CDR3, as DNA: TGTGCCAGCAGCTTGGAGGGGGAAGAGACCCAGTACTTC. As protein: CASSLEGEETQYF.

The genes are TRBV4-3 and TRBJ1-6; no clear D gene. Germline V lookup: CDR1 LGHNA, CDR2 YSLEER. The CDR3 extends over 13 amino acids. V lost 0 bases, J lost 9 bases, and 6 bases lay in between. The CDR3 spells CASSQEGGSPLHF. The CDR3 region has the DNA TGCGCCAGCAGCCAAGAGGGAGGTTCACCCCTCCACTTT.

This clonotype was counted ten times or more. This rearrangement joins TRBV6-5 to TRBJ1-4, with 7 positions matching TRBD1. The CDR3 consists of 14 residues. Looked up from germline, CDR1 is MNHEY and CDR2 is SVGAGI. V dropped 5 bases and J dropped 8; count of bases not matched to a gene: 8. CDR3 sequence (DNA): TGTGCCAGCAGTCCCGGACAGGCTGGAGAAAAACTGTTTTTT. This translates into CASSPGQAGEKLFF.

This clonotype has ten or more counts. The CDR3 nucleotides are TGTGCCAGCAGCCACTACACAACTTTGGACTATGGCTACACCTTC. Translation gives CASSHYTTLDYGYTF. The chain employs TRBV16 and TRBJ1-2; no clear D gene. CDR3 length: 15 residues. V lost 3 bases, J lost 3 bases, and 14 bases lay in between. Germline V gives CDR1 KGHSY, CDR2 FQNENV.

This clonotype showed up many times. V is TRBV6-2 or TRBV6-3 and J is TRBJ1-1; TRBD1 might be the D (6 bases). Germline-derived CDR1 and CDR2 are MNHEY and SVGEGT. V lost 2 bases to trimming and J lost 5 bases, with 12 bases between them. The CDR3 loop spans 14 amino acids. The CDR3 spells CASSYSQGGTEAFF. The CDR3 DNA reads TGTGCCAGCAGTTACAGCCAAGGGGGGACTGAAGCTTTCTTT.

At least ten counts were recorded for this clonotype. The V call is TRBV28, the J call TRBJ1-2, with D possibly TRBD1 on 5 matching bases. CDR3 length equals 13 residues. The germline V gene has CDR1 MDHEN and CDR2 SYDVKM. Trimming shortened V by 3 bases and J by 4 bases, and 9 bases separated the two germline ends. CDR3 region: CASSLRQTYGYTF. The CDR3 DNA sequence: TGTGCCAGCAGTTTGAGACAGACCTATGGCTACACCTTC.

By its share, this clonotype is medium-sized (0.01 to 0.1%). The chain links TRBV11-2 to TRBJ2-3; D is unclear. The V and J ends lost 5 bases and 1 base respectively, with 13 bases between them. Germline lookup yields CDR1 SGHAT and CDR2 FQNNGV. CDR3 size: 15 residues. The CDR3 nucleotides read TGTGCCAGCAGCCTAACAAACCGGGGCACAGATACGCAGTATTTT. It encodes CASSLTNRGTDTQYF.

By share, this clonotype ranks as medium-sized. The V and J genes are TRBV7-9 and TRBJ2-6, with D uncertain. Germline loops: CDR1 SEHNR, CDR2 FQNEAQ (reference sequence). Trimming took 1 base from V and 0 from J, leaving 4 bases between them. CDR3 length: 15 residues. Written as DNA, the CDR3 is TGTGCCAGCAGCTTAGTGATCTCTGGGGCCAACGTCCTGACTTTC. Translation gives CASSLVISGANVLTF.

This clonotype counts as medium-sized. The V call is TRBV5-5, the J call TRBJ1-1; D is unclear. Germline V gene data show CDR1 as SGHKS and CDR2 as YYEKEE (reference sequence). The CDR3 runs 14 residues. The V end was cut by 4 bases, the J end by 3 bases, with 13 bases between. The CDR3 region is CASSQEGWHTEAFF. DNA of the CDR3: TGTGCCAGCAGCCAGGAAGGTTGGCACACTGAAGCTTTCTTT.

This clonotype was observed at least ten times. The chain uses TRBV12-3 or TRBV12-4 and TRBJ1-5; the D is unclear. This CDR3 comprises 14 residues. Trimming pared 7 bases from V and 4 bases from J, leaving 14 bases between. CDR3 loop: CASTVRGINQPQHF. CDR3 nucleotides: TGTGCCAGCACCGTACGGGGAATTAATCAGCCCCAGCATTTT.

This clonotype was recorded many times. V is TRBV20-1 and J is TRBJ1-1; D gene unclear. Germline CDR1 DFQATT, CDR2 SNEGSKA (reference sequence). This CDR3 spans 14 amino acids. The V end lost 1 base, the J end lost 0 bases, and 9 bases lay between the germline ends. CDR3 residues: CSARVPGMNTEAFF. The CDR3 DNA follows: TGCAGTGCTAGAGTCCCAGGCATGAACACTGAAGCTTTCTTT.

This clonotype was counted many times. V is TRBV12-3 or TRBV12-4 and J is TRBJ1-6; maybe TRBD1 (5 bases). Trimming took 1 base from V and 6 from J, leaving 7 bases between them. The CDR3 consists of 14 residues. DNA of the CDR3: TGTGCCAGCAGTTTAGGACAGCCTAATTCACCCCTCCACTTT. The encoded protein is CASSLGQPNSPLHF.

This clonotype was recorded at least ten times. V is TRBV14 and J is TRBJ1-1, with 7 bases aligning to TRBD1. CDR1 is SGHDN, CDR2 FVKESK, per germline. V lost 6 bases, J lost 2 bases, and 6 bases stayed unmatched. The CDR3 has 14 amino acids. CDR3 DNA sequence: TGTGCCAGCAGTCAGAGGACAGGTAACACTGAAGCTTTCTTT. Amino acids: CASSQRTGNTEAFF.

This clonotype was counted at least ten times. The rearrangement joins TRBV14 to TRBJ1-3; maybe TRBD1 (6 bases). The CDR3 consists of 15 residues. Trimming left V 4 bases short and J 5 bases short, with 15 bases between. Germline CDR1 is SGHDN and CDR2 is FVKESK. The CDR3 DNA reads TGTGCCAGCAGCCGTACCGGGGGGGCCAGAAACACCATATATTTT. It codes for CASSRTGGARNTIYF.

Ten or more counts support this clonotype. The genes are TRBV7-8 and TRBJ2-2, with D maybe TRBD2 (6 bases). Germline V gene data show CDR1 as SGHVS and CDR2 as FQNEAQ. CDR3 size: 14 residues. Trimming took off 3 bases at V and 5 bases at J, with 10 bases between the two ends. The CDR3 loop is CASSFLAPTGELFF. CDR3 nucleotides: TGTGCCAGCAGCTTCCTAGCGCCTACCGGGGAGCTGTTTTTT.